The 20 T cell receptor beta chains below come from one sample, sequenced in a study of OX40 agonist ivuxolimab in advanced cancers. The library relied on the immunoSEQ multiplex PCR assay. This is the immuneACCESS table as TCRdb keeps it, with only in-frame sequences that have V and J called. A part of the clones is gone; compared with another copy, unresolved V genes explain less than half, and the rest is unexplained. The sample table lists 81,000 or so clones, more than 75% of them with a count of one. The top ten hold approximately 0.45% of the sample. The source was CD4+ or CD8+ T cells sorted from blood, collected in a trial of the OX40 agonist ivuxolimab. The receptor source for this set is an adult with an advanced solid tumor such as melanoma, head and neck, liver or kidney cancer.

The CDR3 loop is CASRVSSGNTIYF. The CDR3 bases are TGTGCCAGCAGAGTAAGCTCTGGAAACACCATATATTTT. This chain joins TRBV27 and TRBJ1-3; D gene unclear. V lost 6 bases to trimming and J lost 0 bases, with 6 bases between them. Germline V lookup: CDR1 MNHEY, CDR2 SMNVEV (reference sequence). The CDR3 runs 13 residues.

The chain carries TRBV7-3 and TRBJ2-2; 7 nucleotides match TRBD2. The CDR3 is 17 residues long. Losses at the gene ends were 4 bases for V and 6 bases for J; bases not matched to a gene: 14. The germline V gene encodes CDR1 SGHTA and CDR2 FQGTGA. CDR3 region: CASSSGPTSGGAGELFF. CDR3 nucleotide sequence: TGTGCCAGCAGCTCGGGACCGACTAGTGGGGGGGCCGGGGAGCTGTTTTTT. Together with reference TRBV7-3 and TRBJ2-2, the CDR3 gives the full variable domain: GAGVSQTPSNKVTEKGKYVELRCDPISGHTALYWYRQSLGQGPEFLIYFQGTGAADDSGLPNDRFFAVRPEGSVSTLKIQRTERGDSAVYLCASSSGPTSGGAGELFFGEGSRLTVL.

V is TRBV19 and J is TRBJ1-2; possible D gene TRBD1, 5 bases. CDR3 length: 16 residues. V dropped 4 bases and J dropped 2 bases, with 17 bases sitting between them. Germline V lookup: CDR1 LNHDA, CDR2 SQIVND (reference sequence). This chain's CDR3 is CASSTHPRDGNYGYTF. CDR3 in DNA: TGTGCCAGTAGTACCCATCCCCGGGACGGAAACTATGGCTACACCTTC.

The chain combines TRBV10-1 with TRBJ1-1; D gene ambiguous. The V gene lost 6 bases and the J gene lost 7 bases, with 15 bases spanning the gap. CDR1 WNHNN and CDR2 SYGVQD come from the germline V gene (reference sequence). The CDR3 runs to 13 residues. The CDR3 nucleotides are TGCGCCAGCAGCGCCTTGTCAGGTGGTGAAGCTTTCTTT. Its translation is CASSALSGGEAFF.

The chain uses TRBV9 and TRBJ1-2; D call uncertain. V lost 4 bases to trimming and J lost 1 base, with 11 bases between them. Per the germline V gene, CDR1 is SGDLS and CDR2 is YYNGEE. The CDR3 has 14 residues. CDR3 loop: CASSPEQNNYGYTF. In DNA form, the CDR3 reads TGTGCCAGCAGCCCAGAACAGAATAACTATGGCTACACCTTC.

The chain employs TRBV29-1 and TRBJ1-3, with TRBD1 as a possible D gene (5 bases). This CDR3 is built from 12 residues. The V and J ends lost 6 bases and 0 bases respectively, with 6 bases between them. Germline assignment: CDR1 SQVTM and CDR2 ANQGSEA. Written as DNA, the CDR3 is TGCAGCGTGAGGGGCTCTGGAAACACCATATATTTT. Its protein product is CSVRGSGNTIYF.

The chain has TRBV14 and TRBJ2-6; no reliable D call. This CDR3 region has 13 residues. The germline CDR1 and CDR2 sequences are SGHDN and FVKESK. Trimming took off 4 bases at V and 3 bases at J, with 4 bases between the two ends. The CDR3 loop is CASSPSGANVLTF. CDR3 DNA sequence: TGTGCCAGCAGCCCGAGTGGGGCCAACGTCCTGACTTTC. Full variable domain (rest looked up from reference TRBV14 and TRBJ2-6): EAGVTQFPSHSVIEKGQTVTLRCDPISGHDNLYWYRRVMGKEIKFLLHFVKESKQDESGMPNNRFLAERTGGTYSTLKVQPAELEDSGVYFCASSPSGANVLTFGAGSRLTVL.

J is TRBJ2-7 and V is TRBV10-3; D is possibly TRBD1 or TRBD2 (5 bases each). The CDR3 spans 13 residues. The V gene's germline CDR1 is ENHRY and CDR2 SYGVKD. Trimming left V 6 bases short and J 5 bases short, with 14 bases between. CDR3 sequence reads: CAIRDSGDHEQYF. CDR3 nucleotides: TGTGCCATCAGAGACTCCGGGGACCACGAGCAGTACTTC.

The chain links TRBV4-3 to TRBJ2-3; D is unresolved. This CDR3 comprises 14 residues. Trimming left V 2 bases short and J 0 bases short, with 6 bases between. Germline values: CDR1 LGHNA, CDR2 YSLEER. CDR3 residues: CASSQSRSTDTQYF. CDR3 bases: TGCGCCAGCAGCCAATCTAGGAGCACAGATACGCAGTATTTT.

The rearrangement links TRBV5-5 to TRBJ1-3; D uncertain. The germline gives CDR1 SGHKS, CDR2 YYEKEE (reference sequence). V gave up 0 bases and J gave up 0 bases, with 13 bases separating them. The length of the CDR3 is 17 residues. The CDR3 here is CASSLAGLKNSGNTIYF. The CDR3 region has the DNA TGTGCCAGCAGCTTGGCAGGACTAAAGAACTCTGGAAACACCATATATTTT.

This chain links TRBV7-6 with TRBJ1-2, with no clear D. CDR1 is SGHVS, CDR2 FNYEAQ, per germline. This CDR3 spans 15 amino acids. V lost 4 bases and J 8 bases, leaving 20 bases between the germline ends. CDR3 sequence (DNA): TGTGCCAGCAGCTATCCGCCGACCATCCCTTACGGCTACACCTTC. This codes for CASSYPPTIPYGYTF.

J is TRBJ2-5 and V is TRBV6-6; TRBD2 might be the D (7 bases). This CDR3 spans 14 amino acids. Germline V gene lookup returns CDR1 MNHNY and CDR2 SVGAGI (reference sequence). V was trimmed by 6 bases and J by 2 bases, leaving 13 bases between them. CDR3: CASSKGGAQETQYF. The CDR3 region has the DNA TGTGCCAGCAGCAAGGGGGGGGCTCAAGAGACCCAGTACTTC.

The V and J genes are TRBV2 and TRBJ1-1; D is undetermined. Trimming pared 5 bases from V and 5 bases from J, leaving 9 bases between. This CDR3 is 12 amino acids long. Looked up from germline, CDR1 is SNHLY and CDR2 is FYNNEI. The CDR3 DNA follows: TGTGCCAGCAGTAAAGGGAGGACTGAAGCTTTCTTT. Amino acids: CASSKGRTEAFF. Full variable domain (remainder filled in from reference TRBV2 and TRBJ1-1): EPEVTQTPSHQVTQMGQEVILRCVPISNHLYFYWYRQILGQKVEFLVSFYNNEISEKSEIFDDQFSVERPDGSNFTLKIRSTKLEDSAMYFCASSKGRTEAFFGQGTRLTVV.

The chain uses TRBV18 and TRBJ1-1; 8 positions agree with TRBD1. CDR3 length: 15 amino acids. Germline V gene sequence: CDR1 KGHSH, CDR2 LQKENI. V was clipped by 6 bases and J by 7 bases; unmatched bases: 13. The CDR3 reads CASSILRGQGIEAFF. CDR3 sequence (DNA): TGTGCCAGCTCCATACTCAGGGGGCAGGGTATTGAAGCTTTCTTT.

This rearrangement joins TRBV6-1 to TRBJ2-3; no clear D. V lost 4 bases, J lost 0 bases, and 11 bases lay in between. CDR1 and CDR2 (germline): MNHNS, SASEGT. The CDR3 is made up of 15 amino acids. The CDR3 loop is CASSGKTASTDTQYF. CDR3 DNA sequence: TGTGCCAGCAGTGGGAAGACGGCAAGCACAGATACGCAGTATTTT.

The DNA for the CDR3 is TGTGCCAGCAGTTTATCCTCTGGGGCCAACGTCCTGACTTTC. This gives the protein CASSLSSGANVLTF. The V gene is TRBV27, the J gene TRBJ2-6; D is ambiguous. Germline V gives CDR1 MNHEY, CDR2 SMNVEV (reference sequence). V gave up 0 bases and J gave up 0 bases, with 0 bases separating them. CDR3 length: 14 amino acids.

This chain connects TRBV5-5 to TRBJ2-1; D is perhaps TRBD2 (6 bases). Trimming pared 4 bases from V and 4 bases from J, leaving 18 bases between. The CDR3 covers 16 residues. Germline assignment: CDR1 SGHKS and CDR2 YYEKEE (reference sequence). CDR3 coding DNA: TGTGCCAGCAGCCCCTGGAAGCTAGCGCAATACAATGAGCAGTTCTTC. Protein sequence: CASSPWKLAQYNEQFF.

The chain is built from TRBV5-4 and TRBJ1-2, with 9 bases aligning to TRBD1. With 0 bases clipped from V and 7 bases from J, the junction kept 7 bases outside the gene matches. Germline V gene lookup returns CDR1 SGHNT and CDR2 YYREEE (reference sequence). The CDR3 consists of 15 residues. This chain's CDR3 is CASSLGGQGLGGYTF. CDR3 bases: TGTGCCAGCAGCTTGGGGGGACAGGGATTAGGTGGCTACACCTTC. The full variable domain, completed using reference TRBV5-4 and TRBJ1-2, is ETGVTQSPTHLIKTRGQQVTLRCSSQSGHNTVSWYQQALGQGPQFIFQYYREEENGRGNFPPRFSGLQFPNYSSELNVNALELDDSALYLCASSLGGQGLGGYTFGSGTRLTVV.

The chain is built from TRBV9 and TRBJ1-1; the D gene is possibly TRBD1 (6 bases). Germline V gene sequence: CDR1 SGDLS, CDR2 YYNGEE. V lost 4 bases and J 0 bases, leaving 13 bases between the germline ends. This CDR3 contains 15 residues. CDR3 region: CASSQSGQMNTEAFF. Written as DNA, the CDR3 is TGTGCCAGCAGCCAATCAGGACAGATGAACACTGAAGCTTTCTTT.

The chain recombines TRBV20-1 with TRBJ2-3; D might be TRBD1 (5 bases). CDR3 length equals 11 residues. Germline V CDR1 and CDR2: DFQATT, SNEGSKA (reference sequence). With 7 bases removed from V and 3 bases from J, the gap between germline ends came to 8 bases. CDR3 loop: CSGQGTDTQYF. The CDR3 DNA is TGCAGTGGCCAGGGAACAGATACGCAGTATTTT.